These T cell receptor beta chains were read from a single sample in a study of blood T cell repertoires in COVID-19. Measured with immunoSEQ multiplex PCR; TCRdb has only the in-frame clones, and not every one. The sample consists of about 90,000 clones, 70% to 90% of them appearing once. What was sequenced was peripheral blood. The receptors here all came from a man aged 45-65 years with COVID-19, enrolled during active disease. Each CDR3 is given with its conserved first and last residue. The D gene is left open where the match is weak.

TRBV24-1,TRBJ2-3,TRBD2,CATSGQGGGEDTQYF
TRBV7-9,TRBJ2-3,NA,CASSPTGGFVDTQYF
TRBV5-1,TRBJ1-2,NA,CASSRMDGVLYGYTF
TRBV7-4,TRBJ1-6,TRBD1,CASSLRDRGQYNSPLHF
TRBV10-1,TRBJ1-4,NA,CASSDSIRDYIHPFATNEKLFF
TRBV5-8,TRBJ2-3,NA,CASSLALAPSTDTQYF
TRBV19,TRBJ1-5,NA,CASSIDRDQPQHF
TRBV5-1,TRBJ1-4,TRBD1,CASSWTGLDEKLFF
TRBV5-1,TRBJ2-2,NA,CASSLASGDTGELFF
TRBV4-1,TRBJ1-6,TRBD1,CASSQDAGGWSSPLHF
TRBV5-1,TRBJ1-3,NA,CASSQMGHNSGNTIYF
TRBV10-3,TRBJ1-5,TRBD1,CAISDGSGGGSNQPQHF
TRBV5-1,TRBJ2-7,TRBD1,CASSFLTGGKAYEQYF
TRBV7-9,TRBJ2-7,TRBD1,CASSSRDRQSYEQYF
TRBV7-8,TRBJ1-1,TRBD1,CASSQGQGANRAFF
TRBV7-2,TRBJ2-2,NA,CASSSAGPPRELFF
TRBV2,TRBJ1-6,NA,CASNGEQGYNSPLHF
TRBV5-1,TRBJ2-2,NA,CASSTQGNTGELFF
TRBV29-1,TRBJ1-2,NA,CSVERGVYGYTF
TRBV6-2/TRBV6-3,TRBJ2-7,NA,CASSYGDFYEQYF
TRBV5-1,TRBJ1-1,NA,CASSSQKGMNTEAFF
TRBV24-1,TRBJ1-4,TRBD1,CATSDRGQGDEKLFF
TRBV19,TRBJ2-1,TRBD1,CASKGQGLYNEQFF
TRBV3-1/TRBV3-2,TRBJ2-3,NA,CASSQVNRDTDTQYF
TRBV28,TRBJ1-1,TRBD1,CASSSNRGPHTEAFF
TRBV7-9,TRBJ1-1,NA,CASSDSAWRGTEAFF